A selection of T cell receptor beta chains follows, all from one sample in a study of shared clonotypes between healthy human individuals. Using immunoSEQ multiplex PCR, the repertoire was profiled, and TCRdb retains in-frame clones only, with some absent. The sample lists around 1.5 million clones, approximately 98% occurring once. Material for sequencing was naive CD4+ T cells sorted from blood. The source of these receptors is a man under 40 in good health. Both conserved end residues are part of each CDR3. The D gene is left open where the match is weak. Where a row states a size, it is once, few, many or the class of an expanded clone; other rows omit it.

TRBJ2-5 - TRBV19 - TGTGCCAGTAGTATATGGGCAGGAGCCTACGAAGAGACCCAGTACTTC CASSIWAGAYEETQYF
TRBJ1-4 - TRBV11-2 - TGTGCCAGCAGCTTAGAGCCACAGGGAGAAAAACTGTTTTTT CASSLEPQGEKLFF
TRBJ2-7 - TRBV5-1 TRBD1 TGCGCCAGCAGCTCCTACAGGGGTGAAGAGCAGTACTTC CASSSYRGEEQYF
TRBJ1-3 - TRBV5-8 - TGTGCCAGCAGCTTGGGAGTTACGGACACCATATATTTT CASSLGVTDTIYF
TRBJ2-3 once TRBV12-5 TRBD1 TGTGCTAGTGGTTCCCTCCCCTCACTCAGGACAGGGCCAAGGACGCAGTATTTT CASGSLPSLRTGPRTQYF
TRBJ1-2 - TRBV5-6 - TGTGCCAGCAGCTTGGACCGGAGGGCCTATCGCTACACCTTC CASSLDRRAYRYTF
TRBJ2-7 - TRBV28 TRBD2 TGTGCCAGCACGGGAGGGACTCGATACGAGCAGTACTTC CASTGGTRYEQYF
TRBJ2-7 few TRBV18 - TGTGCCAGCTCACCCAGACAGGAGTGGGAGCAGTACTTC CASSPRQEWEQYF
TRBJ1-5 - TRBV7-2 - TGTGCCAGCAGCTTTCCCGGGACGGAGGGAACTCAGCCCCAGCATTTT CASSFPGTEGTQPQHF
TRBJ1-1 - TRBV5-1 - TGCGCCAGCAGTCGCGGACGGGAGAACACTGAAGCTTTCTTT CASSRGRENTEAFF
TRBJ2-7 - TRBV18 TRBD1 TGTGCCAGCTCAAATCAACCGGGACAGGGAGTCTACGAGCAGTACTTC CASSNQPGQGVYEQYF